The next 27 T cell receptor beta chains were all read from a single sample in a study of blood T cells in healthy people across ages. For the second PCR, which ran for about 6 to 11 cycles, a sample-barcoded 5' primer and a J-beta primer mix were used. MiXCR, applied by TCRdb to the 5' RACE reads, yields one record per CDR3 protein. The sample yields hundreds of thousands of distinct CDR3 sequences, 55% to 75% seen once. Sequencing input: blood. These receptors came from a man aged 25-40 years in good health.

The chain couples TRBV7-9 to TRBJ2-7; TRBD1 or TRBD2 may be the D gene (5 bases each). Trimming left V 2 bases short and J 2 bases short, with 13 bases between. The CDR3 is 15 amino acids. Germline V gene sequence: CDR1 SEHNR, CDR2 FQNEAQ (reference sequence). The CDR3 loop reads CASSLSGQGPYEQYF. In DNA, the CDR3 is TGTGCCAGCAGCTTATCGGGGCAGGGCCCCTACGAGCAGTACTTC.

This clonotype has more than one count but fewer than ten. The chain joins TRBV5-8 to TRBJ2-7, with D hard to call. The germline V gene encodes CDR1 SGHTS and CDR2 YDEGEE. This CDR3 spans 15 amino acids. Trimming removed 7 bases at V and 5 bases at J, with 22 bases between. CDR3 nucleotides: TGTGCCAGCTCGAAAGGAAAGTGGGTGTTGGACGAGCAGTACTTC. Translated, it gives CASSKGKWVLDEQYF.

The CDR3 bases are TGTGCCAGCAGCCAAGGGAGACTAGCGGGGCAGGAGACCCAGTACTTC. It yields the protein CASSQGRLAGQETQYF. This rearrangement joins TRBV3-1 to TRBJ2-5, with 11 bases matching TRBD2. Germline lookup yields CDR1 LGHDT and CDR2 YNNKEL (reference sequence). The CDR3 is made up of 16 amino acids. V lost 1 base and J lost 5; bases outside the gene matches: 6.

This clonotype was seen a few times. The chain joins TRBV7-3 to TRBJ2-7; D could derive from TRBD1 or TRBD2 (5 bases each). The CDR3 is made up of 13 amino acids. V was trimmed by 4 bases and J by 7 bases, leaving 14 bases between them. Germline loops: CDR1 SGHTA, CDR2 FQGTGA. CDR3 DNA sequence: TGTGCCAGCAGCTCGGGACCCGGGCGAGAGCAGTACTTC. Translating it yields CASSSGPGREQYF.

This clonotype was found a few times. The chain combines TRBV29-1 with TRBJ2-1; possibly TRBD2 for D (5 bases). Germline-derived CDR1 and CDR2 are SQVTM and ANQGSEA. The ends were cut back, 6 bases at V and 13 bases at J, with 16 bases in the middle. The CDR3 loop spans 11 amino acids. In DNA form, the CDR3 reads TGCAGCGTCGGAGGAGATGTAACCCAGTTCTTC. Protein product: CSVGGDVTQFF.

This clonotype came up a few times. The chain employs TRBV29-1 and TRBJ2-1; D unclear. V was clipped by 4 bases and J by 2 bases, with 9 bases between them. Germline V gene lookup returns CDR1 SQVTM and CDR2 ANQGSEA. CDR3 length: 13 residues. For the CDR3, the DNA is TGCAGCGTTGTTAGACCCACCTACAATGAGCAGTTCTTC. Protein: CSVVRPTYNEQFF.

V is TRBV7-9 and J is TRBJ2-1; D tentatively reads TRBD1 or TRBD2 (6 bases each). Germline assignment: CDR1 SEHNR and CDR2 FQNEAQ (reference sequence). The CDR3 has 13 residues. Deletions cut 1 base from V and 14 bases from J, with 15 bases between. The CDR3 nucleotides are TGTGCCAGCAGCTTAGAAGAGGGGGGCTCGAAGTTCTTC. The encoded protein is CASSLEEGGSKFF. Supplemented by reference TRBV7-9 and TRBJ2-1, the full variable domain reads DTGVSQNPRHKITKRGQNVTFRCDPISEHNRLYWYRQTLGQGPEFLTYFQNEAQLEKSRLLSDRFSAERPKGSFSTLEIQRTEQGDSAMYLCASSLEEGGSKFFGPGTRLTVL.

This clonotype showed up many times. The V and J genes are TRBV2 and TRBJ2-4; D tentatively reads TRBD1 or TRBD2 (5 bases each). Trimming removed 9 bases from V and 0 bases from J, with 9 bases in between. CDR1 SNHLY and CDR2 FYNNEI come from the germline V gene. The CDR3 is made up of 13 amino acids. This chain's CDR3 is CARGVGAKNIQYF. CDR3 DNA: TGTGCCAGGGGGGTTGGAGCCAAAAACATTCAGTACTTC.

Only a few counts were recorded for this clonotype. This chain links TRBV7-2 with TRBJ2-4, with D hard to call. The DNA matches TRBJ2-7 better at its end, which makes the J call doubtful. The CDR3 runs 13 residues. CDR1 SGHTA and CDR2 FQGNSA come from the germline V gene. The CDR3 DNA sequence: TGTGCCAGCAGCAAAACCTTGAACTACGAGCAGTACTTC. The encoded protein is CASSKTLNYEQYF.

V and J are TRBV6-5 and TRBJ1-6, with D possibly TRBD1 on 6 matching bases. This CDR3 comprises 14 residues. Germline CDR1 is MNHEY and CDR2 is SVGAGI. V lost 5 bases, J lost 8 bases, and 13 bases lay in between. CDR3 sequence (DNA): TGTGCCAGCAGTCTATGGACAGCTGATTCACCCCTCCACTTT. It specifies CASSLWTADSPLHF.

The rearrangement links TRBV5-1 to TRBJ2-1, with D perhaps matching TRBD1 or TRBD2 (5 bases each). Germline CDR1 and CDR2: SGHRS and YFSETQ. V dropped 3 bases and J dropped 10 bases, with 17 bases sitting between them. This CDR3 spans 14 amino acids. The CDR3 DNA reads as TGCGCCAGCAGCTCGTACCCCGGGACCGTCGAGCAGTTCTTC. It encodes CASSSYPGTVEQFF.

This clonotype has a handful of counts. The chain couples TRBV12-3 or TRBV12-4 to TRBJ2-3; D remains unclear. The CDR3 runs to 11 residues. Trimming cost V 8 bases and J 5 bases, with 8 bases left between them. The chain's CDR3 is CASAQIDTQYF. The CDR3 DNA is TGTGCCAGCGCCCAGATAGATACGCAGTATTTT.

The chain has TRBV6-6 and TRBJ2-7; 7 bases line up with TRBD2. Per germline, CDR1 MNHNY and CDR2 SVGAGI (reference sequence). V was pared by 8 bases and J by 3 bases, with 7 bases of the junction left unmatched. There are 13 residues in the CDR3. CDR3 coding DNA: TGTGCCAGCGGGCCTAGCGGCATCTACGAGCAGTACTTC. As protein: CASGPSGIYEQYF.

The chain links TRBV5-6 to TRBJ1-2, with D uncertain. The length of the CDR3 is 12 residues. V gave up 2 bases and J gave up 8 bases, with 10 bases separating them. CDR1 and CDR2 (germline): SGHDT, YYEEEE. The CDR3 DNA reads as TGTGCCAGCAGCTTATACAGCAGGGGCTACACCTTC. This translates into CASSLYSRGYTF.

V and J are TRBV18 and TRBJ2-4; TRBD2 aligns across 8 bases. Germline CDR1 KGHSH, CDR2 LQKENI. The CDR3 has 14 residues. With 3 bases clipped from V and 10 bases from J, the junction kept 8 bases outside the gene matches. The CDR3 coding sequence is TGTGCCAGCTCACCCCCCGGGACTAGTACTATTCAGTACTTC. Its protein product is CASSPPGTSTIQYF.

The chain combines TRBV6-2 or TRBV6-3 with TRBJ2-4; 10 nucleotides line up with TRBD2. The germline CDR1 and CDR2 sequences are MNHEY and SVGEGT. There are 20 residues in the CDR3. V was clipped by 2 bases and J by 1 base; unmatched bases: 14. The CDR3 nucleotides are TGTGCCAGCAGTTACGGGTGGGCAAGCGGGGGGGCCTTGGCCAAAAACATTCAGTACTTC. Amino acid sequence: CASSYGWASGGALAKNIQYF.

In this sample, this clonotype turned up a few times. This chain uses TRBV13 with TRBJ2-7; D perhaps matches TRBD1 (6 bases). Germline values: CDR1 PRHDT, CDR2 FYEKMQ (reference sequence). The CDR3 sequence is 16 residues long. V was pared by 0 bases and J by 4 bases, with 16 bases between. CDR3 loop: CASSLGLRDKDYEQYF. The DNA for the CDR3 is TGTGCCAGCAGCTTAGGTCTCCGGGACAAGGATTACGAGCAGTACTTC.

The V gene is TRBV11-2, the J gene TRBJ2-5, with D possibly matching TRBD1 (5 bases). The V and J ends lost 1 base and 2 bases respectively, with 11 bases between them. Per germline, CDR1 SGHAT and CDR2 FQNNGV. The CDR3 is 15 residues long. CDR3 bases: TGTGCCAGCAGCTTAGGGGGCTGGGTTCAAGAGACCCAGTACTTC. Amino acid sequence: CASSLGGWVQETQYF.

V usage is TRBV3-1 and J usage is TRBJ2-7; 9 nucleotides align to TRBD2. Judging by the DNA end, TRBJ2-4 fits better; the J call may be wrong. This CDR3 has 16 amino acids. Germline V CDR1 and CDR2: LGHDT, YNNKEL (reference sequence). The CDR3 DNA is TGTGCCAGCAGCCTAAGTTCAGCTCTAGCGGGATCCATTCAGTACTTC. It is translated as CASSLSSALAGSIQYF.

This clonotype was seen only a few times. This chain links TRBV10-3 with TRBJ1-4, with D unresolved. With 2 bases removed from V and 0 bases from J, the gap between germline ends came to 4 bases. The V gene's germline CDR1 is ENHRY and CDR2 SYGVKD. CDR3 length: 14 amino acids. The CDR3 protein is CAISEDSTNEKLFF. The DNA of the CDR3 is TGTGCCATCAGTGAGGATTCAACTAATGAAAAACTGTTTTTT.

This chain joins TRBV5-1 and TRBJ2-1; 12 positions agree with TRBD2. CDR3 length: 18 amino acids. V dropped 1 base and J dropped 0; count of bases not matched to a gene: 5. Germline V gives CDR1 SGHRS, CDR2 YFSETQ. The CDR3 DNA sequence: TGCGCCAGCAGCTTGAGTCTAGCGGGGGGGAGCTCCTACAATGAGCAGTTCTTC. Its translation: CASSLSLAGGSSYNEQFF.

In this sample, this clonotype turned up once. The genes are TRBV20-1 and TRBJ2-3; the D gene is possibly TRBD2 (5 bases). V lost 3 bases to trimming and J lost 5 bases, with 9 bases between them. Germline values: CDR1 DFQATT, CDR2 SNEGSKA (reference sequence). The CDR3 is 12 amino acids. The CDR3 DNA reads TGCAGTGCTAGCACTAGTCAAGATACGCAGTATTTT. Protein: CSASTSQDTQYF.

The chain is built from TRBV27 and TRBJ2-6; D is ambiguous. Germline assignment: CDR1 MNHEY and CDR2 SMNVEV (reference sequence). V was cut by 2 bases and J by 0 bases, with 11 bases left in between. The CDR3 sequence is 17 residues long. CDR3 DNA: TGTGCCAGCAGTTTAGGGCACGGAACCTCTGGGGCCAACGTCCTGACTTTC. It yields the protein CASSLGHGTSGANVLTF.

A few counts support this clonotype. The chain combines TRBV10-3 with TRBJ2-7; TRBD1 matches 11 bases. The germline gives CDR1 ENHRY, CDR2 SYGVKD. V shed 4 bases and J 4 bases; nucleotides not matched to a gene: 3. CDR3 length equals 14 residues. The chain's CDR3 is CAISAGTGGYEQYF. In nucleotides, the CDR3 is TGTGCCATCAGTGCCGGGACAGGGGGTTACGAGCAGTACTTC.

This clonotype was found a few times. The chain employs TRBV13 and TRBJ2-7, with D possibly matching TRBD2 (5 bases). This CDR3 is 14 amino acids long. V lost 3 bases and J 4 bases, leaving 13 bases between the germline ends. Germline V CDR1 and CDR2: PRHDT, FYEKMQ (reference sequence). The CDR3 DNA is TGTGCCAGCAGCTTCGGGTCGGGAACTTACGAGCAGTACTTC. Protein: CASSFGSGTYEQYF.

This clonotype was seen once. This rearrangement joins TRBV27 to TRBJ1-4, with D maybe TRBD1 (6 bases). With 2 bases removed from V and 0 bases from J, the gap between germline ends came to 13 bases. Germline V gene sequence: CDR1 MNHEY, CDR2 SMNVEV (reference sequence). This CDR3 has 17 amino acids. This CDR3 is CASSLVRRGATNEKLFF. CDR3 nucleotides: TGTGCCAGCAGTTTAGTACGCAGGGGAGCAACTAATGAAAAACTGTTTTTT.

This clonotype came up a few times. The CDR3 coding sequence is TGTGCCAGCAGCCCGGGGACAGGGGTCTATGAGCAGTTCTTC. Translation: CASSPGTGVYEQFF. The J gene is TRBJ2-1, the V gene TRBV6-5; 10 positions agree with TRBD1. CDR1 and CDR2 (germline): MNHEY, SVGAGI. This CDR3 is 14 amino acids long. V was pared by 6 bases and J by 8 bases, with 7 bases of the junction left unmatched.